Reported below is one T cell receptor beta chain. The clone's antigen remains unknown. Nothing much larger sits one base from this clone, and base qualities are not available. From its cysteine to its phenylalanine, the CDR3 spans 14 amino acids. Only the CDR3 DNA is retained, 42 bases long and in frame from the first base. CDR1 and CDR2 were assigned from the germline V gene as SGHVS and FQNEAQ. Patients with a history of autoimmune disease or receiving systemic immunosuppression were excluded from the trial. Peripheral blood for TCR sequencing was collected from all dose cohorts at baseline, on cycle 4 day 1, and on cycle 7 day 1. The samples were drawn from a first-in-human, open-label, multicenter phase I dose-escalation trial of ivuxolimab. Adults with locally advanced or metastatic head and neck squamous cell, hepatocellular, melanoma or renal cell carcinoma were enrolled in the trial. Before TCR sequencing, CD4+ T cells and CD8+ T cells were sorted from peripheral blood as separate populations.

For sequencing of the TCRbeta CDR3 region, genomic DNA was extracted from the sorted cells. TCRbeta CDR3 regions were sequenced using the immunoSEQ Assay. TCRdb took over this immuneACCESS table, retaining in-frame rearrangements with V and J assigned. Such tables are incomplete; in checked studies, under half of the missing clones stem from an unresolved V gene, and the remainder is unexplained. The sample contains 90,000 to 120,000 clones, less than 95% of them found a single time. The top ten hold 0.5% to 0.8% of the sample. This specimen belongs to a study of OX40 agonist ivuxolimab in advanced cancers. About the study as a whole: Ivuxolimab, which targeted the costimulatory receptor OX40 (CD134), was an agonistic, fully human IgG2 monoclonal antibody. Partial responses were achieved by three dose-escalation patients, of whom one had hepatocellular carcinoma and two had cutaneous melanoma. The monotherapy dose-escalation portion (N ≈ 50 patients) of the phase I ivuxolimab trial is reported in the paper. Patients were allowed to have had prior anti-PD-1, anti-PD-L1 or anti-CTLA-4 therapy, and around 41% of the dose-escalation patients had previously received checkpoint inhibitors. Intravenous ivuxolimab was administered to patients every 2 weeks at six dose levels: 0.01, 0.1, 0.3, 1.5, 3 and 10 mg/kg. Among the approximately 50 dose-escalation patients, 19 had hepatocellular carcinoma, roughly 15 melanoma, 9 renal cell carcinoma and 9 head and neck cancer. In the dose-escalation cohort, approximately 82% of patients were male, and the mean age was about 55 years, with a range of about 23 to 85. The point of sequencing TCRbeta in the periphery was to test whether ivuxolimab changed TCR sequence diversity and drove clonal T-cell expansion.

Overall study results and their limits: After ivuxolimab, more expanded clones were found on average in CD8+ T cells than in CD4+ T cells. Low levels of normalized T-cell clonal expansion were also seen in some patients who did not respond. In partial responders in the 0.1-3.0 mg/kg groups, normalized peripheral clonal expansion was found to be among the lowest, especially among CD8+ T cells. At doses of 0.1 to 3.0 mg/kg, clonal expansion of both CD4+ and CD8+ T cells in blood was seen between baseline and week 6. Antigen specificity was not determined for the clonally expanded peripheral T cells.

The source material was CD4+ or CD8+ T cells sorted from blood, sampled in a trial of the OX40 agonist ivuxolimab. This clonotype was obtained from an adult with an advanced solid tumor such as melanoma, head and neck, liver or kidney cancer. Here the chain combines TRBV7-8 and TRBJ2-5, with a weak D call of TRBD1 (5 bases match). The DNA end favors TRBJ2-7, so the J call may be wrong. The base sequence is TGTGCCAGCAGCGGTCAGGCAGGGCCCTACGAGCAGTACTTC. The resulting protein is CASSGQAGPYEQYF.